This T cell receptor (beta chain) is drawn from a study of long-term antiretroviral therapy in people with HIV. Study results and limitations: Blood dates from the mid-2000s to the late 2010s, possibly under older ART regimens.

Of note for this clone: The antigen is undetermined.

All participants with HIV were treated in the United States. The CDR3 has 14 amino acids. V lost 6 bases and J 6 bases, leaving 12 bases between the germline ends. Germline assignment: CDR1 MNHEY and CDR2 SVGAGI. With survey level as its setting, the immunoSEQ assay was v3.0. TCRdb's table, derived via immunoSEQ multiplex PCR, lists solely in-frame clones and lacks some. The repertoire has around 15,000 clones, just over 90% of them found once; the top ten carry 10% to 15%. The specimen was unsorted PBMCs, collected 0.6 years after starting antiretroviral therapy. This chain connects TRBV6-5 to TRBJ2-6, with D perhaps matching TRBD1 or TRBD2 (5 bases each). This TCR was sampled from a woman aged 40 to 50 with HIV. The CDR3 region is CASSTGREANVLTF. For the CDR3, the DNA is TGTGCCAGCAGCACAGGCCGGGAGGCCAACGTCCTGACTTTC.